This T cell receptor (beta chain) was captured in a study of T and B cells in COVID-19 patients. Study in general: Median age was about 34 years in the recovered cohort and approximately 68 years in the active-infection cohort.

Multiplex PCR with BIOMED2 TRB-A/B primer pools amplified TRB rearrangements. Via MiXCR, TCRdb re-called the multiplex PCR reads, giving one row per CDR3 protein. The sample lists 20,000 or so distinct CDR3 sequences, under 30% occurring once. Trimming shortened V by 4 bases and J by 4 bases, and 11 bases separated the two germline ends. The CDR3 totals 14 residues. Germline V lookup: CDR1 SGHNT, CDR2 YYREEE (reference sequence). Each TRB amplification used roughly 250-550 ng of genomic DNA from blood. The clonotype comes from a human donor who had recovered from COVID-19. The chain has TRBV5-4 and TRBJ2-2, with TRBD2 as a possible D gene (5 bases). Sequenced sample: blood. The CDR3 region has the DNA TGTGCCAGCAGCCTGAAGACTACCACCGGGGAGCTGTTTTTT. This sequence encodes CASSLKTTTGELFF.